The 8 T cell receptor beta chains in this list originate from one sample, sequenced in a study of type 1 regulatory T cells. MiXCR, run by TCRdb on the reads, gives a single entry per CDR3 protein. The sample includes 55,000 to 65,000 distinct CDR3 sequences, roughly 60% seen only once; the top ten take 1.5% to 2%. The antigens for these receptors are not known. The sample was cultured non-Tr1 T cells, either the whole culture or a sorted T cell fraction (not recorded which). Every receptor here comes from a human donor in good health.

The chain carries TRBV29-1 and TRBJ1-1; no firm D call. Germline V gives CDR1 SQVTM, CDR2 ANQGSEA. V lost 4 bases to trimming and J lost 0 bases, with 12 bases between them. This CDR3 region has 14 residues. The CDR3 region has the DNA TGCAGCGTTGCTAGGGTGAGGGTGAACACTGAAGCTTTCTTT. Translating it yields CSVARVRVNTEAFF.

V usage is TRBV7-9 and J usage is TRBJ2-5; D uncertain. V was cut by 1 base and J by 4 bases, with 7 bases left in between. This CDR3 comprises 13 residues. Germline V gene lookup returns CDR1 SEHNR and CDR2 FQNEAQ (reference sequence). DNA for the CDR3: TGTGCCAGCAGCTTAGGAGGTCGAGAGACCCAGTACTTC. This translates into CASSLGGRETQYF.

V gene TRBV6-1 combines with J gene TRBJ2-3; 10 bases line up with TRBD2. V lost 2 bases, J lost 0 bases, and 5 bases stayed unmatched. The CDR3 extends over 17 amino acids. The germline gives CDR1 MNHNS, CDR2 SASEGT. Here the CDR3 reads CASSEYASGGSTDTQYF. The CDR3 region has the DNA TGTGCCAGCAGTGAATATGCTAGCGGGGGTAGCACAGATACGCAGTATTTT.

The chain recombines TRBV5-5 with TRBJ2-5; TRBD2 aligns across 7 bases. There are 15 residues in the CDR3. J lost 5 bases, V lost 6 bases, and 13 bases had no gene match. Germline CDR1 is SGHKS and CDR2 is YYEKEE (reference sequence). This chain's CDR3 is CASNIGGGGVETQYF. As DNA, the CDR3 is TGTGCCAGCAACATTGGAGGCGGGGGAGTCGAGACCCAGTACTTC.

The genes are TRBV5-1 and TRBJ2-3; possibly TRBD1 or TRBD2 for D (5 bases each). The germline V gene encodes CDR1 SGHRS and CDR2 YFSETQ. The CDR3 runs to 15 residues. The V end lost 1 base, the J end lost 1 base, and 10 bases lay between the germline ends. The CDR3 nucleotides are TGCGCCAGCAGCTTGAGAGGGGTCCGCACAGATACGCAGTATTTT. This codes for CASSLRGVRTDTQYF.

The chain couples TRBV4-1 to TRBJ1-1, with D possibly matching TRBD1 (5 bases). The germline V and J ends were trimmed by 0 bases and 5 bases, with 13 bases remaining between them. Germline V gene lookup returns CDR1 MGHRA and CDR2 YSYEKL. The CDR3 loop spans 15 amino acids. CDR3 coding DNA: TGCGCCAGCAGCCAAGACCTTCGGGGGATAACTGAAGCTTTCTTT. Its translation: CASSQDLRGITEAFF.

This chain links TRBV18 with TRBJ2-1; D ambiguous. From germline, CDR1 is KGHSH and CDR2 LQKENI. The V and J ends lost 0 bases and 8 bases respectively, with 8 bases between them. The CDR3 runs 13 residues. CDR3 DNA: TGTGCCAGCTCACCACCTAGCTTCTATGAGCAGTTCTTC. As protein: CASSPPSFYEQFF.

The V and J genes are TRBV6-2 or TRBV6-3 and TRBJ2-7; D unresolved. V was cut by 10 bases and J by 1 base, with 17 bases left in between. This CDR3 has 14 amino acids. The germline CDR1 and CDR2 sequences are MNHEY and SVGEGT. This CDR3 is CATEVSADSYEQYF. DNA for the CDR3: TGTGCCACCGAGGTATCGGCAGATTCCTACGAGCAGTACTTC.